This T cell receptor beta chain was captured in a study of T cells in Graves' hyperthyroidism and ophthalmopathy. Amplified TCR beta CDR3 regions came from RNA transcripts. Using the HTBI primer set, a first-round RT-PCR was run on the TCR CDR3. TCRdb called the multiplex PCR reads again in MiXCR, with one record for every CDR3 protein. This sample yields roughly 380,000 distinct CDR3 sequences, of which approximately 15% are seen a single time; 9.5% to 12% belongs to the top ten. CDR1 and CDR2 (germline): SGHTA, FQGNSA. Trimming took off 4 bases at V and 4 bases at J, with 9 bases between the two ends. The CDR3 loop spans 13 amino acids.

The chain has TRBV7-2 and TRBJ2-3; D uncertain. The source material was blood. This TCR derives from a woman aged 60 to 75 with Graves' hyperthyroidism. This CDR3 is CASSSRSADTQYF. CDR3 sequence (DNA): TGTGCCAGCAGCTCGCGGAGCGCAGATACGCAGTATTTT.